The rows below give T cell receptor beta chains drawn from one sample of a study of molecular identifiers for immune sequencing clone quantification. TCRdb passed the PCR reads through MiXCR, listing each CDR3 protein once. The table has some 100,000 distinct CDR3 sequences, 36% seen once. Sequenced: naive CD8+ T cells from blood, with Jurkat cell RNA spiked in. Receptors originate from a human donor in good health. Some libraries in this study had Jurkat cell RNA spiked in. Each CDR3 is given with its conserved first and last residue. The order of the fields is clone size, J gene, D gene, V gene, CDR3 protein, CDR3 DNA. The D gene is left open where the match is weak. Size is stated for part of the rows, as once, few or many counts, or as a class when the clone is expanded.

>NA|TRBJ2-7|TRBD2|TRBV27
CASSLGLTYEQYF
TGTGCCAGCAGTCTGGGACTAACATACGAGCAGTACTTC
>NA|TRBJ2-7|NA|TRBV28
CAGSQRRREDKQYF
TGTGCCGGCAGTCAACGTCGTAGGGAAGACAAGCAGTACTTC
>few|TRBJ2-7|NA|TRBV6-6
CASSHPAGYEQYF
TGTGCCAGCAGCCACCCGGCCGGCTACGAGCAGTACTTC
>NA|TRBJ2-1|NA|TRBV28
CASTLGLYNEQFF
TGTGCCAGCACACTGGGCCTATACAATGAGCAGTTCTTC
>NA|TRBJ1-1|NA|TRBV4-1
CASSHVFAPRPYTEAIF
TGCGCCAGCAGCCATGTGTTTGCGCCTCGACCATACACTGAAGCTATCTTT
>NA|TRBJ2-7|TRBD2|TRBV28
CATVLAVHEQYF
TGTGCCACTGTACTAGCGGTCCACGAGCAGTACTTC
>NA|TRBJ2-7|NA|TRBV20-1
CSAGGRIAYEQYF
TGCAGTGCTGGAGGTCGGATCGCCTACGAGCAGTACTTC
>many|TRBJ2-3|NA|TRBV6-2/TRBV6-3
CATTDYPFAETQYF
TGTGCCACCACGGACTATCCTTTCGCGGAAACGCAGTATTTT
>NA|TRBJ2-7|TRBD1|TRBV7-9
CASSSYRDSHYEQYF
TGTGCCAGCAGCTCCTACCGGGACAGCCACTACGAGCAGTACTTC
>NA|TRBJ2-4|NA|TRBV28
CASSPQYSSVRGIQYF
TGTGCCAGCAGTCCGCAATATAGCAGTGTAAGGGGCATTCAGTACTTC